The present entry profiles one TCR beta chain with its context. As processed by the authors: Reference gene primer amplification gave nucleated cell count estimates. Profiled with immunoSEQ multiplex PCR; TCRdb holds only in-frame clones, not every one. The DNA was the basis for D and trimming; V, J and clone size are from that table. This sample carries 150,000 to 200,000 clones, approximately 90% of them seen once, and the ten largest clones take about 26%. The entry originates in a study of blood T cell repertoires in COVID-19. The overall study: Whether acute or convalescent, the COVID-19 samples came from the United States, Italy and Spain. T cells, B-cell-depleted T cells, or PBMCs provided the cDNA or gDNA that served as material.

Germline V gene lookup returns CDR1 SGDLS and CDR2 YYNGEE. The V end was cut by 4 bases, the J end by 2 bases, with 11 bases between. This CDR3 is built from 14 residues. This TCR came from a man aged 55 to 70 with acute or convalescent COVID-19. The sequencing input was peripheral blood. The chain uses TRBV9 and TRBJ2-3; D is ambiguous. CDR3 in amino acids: CASSPGVNTDTQYF. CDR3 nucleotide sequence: TGTGCCAGCAGCCCCGGTGTCAACACAGATACGCAGTATTTT.